A single TCR beta chain is shown here with its context. Its antigen is currently unknown. This sample stems from a study of shared clonotypes between healthy human individuals. Study-wide results and caveats: Non-shared clonotypes showed lower generation probabilities than clonotypes common to all four donors.

Per sorted-subset replicate PCR, input was approximately 200 ng DNA, representing roughly 29,000 T cell genomes. TCRdb's copy holds only in-frame clones and misses some; the assay was immunoSEQ multiplex PCR. This table has around 690,000 clones, around 90% appearing once. The germline V gene encodes CDR1 SNHLY and CDR2 FYNNEI. Trimming left V 4 bases short and J 5 bases short, with 9 bases between. The CDR3 spans 13 residues. V is TRBV2 and J is TRBJ2-1, with D perhaps given as TRBD1 or TRBD2 (5 bases each). This TCR derives from a man aged 18 to 30 in good health. Some clones in this sample may be carry-over from other donors' samples. The sequenced material came from memory CD8+ T cells from PBMCs. As for subset: CD45RO+ cells pooled with CCR7-negative TemRA cells. CDR3 sequence (DNA): TGTGCCAGCAGTGCAGAGGGACACAATGAGCAGTTCTTC. It encodes CASSAEGHNEQFF.